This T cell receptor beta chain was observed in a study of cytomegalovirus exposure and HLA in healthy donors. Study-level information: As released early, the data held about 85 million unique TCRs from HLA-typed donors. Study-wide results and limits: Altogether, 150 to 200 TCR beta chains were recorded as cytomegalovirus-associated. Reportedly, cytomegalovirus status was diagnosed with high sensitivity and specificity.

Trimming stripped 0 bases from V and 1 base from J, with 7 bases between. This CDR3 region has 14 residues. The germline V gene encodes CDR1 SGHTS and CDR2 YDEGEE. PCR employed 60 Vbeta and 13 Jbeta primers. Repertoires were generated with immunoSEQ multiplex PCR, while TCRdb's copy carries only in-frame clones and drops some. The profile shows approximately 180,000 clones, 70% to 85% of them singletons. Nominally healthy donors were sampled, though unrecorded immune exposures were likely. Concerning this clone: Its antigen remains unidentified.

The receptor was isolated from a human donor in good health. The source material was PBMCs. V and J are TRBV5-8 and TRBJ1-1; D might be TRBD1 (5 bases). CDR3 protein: CASSLAGGNTEAFF. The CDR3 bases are TGTGCCAGCAGCTTGGCCGGGGGGAACACTGAAGCTTTCTTT.